This T cell receptor (beta chain) is from a study of shared clonotypes between healthy human individuals. An assay was performed, and its level was deep. Using roughly 180 ng DNA, around 30,000 T cell genomes, the sorted-subset replicate PCRs were run. Generated by immunoSEQ multiplex PCR, the TCRdb table keeps only in-frame clones and is missing some. The sample holds fewer than 1.8 million clones, less than 99% seen once. Turning to this clone: Antigen: not known.

The split of CD4+ cells yielded CD45RA+ naive and CD45RA-negative memory subsets. Study conclusions and caveats: Non-shared clonotypes displayed generation probabilities falling below those of clonotypes present in all four donors.

Germline V gene data show CDR1 as SGHVS and CDR2 as FNYEAQ. The CDR3 covers 15 residues. Trimming shortened V by 5 bases and J by 5 bases, and 16 bases separated the two germline ends. Sequencing was done on a sample of naive CD4+ T cells sorted from blood. Subset described: CD45RA+ positively selected. The receptor was derived from a young man in good health. The V call is TRBV7-6, the J call TRBJ1-5; D uncertain. The CDR3 is CASSRLAGGYQPQHF. The DNA of the CDR3 is TGTGCCAGCAGCAGACTCGCAGGAGGGTATCAGCCCCAGCATTTT. The variable domain in full, with the rest retrieved from reference TRBV7-6 and TRBJ1-5, is GAGVSQSPRYKVTKRGQDVALRCDPISGHVSLYWYRQALGQGPEFLTYFNYEAQQDKSGLPNDRFSAERPEGSISTLTIQRTEQRDSAMYRCASSRLAGGYQPQHFGDGTRLSIL.